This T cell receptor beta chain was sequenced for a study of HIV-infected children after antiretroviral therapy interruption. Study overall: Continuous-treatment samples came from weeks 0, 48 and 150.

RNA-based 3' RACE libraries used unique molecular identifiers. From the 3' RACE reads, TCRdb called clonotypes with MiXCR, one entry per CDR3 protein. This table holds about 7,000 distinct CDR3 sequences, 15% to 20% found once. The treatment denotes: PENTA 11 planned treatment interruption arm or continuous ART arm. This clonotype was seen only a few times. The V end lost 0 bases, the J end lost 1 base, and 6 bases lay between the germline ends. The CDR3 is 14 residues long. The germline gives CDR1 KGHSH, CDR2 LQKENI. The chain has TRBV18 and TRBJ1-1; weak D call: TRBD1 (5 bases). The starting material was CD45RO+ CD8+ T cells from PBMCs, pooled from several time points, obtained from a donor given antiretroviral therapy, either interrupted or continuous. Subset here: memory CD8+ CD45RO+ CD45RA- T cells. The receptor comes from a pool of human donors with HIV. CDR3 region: CASSPPDRNTEAFF. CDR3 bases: TGTGCCAGCTCACCACCCGACAGGAACACTGAAGCTTTCTTT. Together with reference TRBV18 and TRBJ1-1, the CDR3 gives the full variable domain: NAGVMQNPRHLVRRRGQEARLRCSPMKGHSHVYWYRQLPEEGLKFMVYLQKENIIDESGMPKERFSAEFPKEGPSILRIQQVVRGDSAAYFCASSPPDRNTEAFFGQGTRLTVV.